This T cell receptor beta chain stems from a study of OX40 agonist ivuxolimab in advanced cancers. Concerning the study at large: Ivuxolimab, which targeted the costimulatory receptor OX40 (CD134), was an agonistic, fully human IgG2 monoclonal antibody. Among the roughly 50 dose-escalation patients, about 19 had hepatocellular carcinoma, roughly 15 melanoma, 9 renal cell carcinoma and 9 head and neck cancer. Prior anti-PD-1, anti-PD-L1 or anti-CTLA-4 therapy was permitted, and less than 45% of dose-escalation patients had received checkpoint inhibitors. Intravenous ivuxolimab was administered to patients every 2 weeks at six dose levels: 0.01, 0.1, 0.3, 1.5, 3 and 10 mg/kg. Peripheral TCRbeta sequencing was intended to test whether TCR sequence diversity was altered and clonal T-cell expansion was caused by ivuxolimab. Three dose-escalation patients achieved partial responses, one with hepatocellular carcinoma and two with cutaneous melanoma. The paper covers the monotherapy dose-escalation part of the phase I ivuxolimab trial, which included N of about 50 patients. A male proportion of approximately 83% and a mean age of roughly 55 years, ranging from 23 to 79, were recorded for the dose-escalation cohort.

This clone was recorded once. Its specific antigen is unknown. No base qualities exist here, and no much larger clone lies one base off it. Study-wide findings and limitations: At doses of 0.1 to 3.0 mg/kg, clonal expansion of both CD4+ and CD8+ T cells in blood was seen between baseline and week 6. On average, CD8+ T cells showed more expanded clones than CD4+ T cells after ivuxolimab. Low levels of normalized T-cell clonal expansion were also seen in some nonresponding patients. Antigen specificity was not determined for the clonally expanded peripheral T cells. Partial responders in the 0.1-3.0 mg/kg groups had among the lowest normalized peripheral clonal expansion, especially among CD8+ T cells.

Genomic DNA was extracted from sorted cells for sequencing of the TCRbeta CDR3 region. The immunoSEQ Assay was used for sequencing of TCRbeta CDR3 regions. TCRdb limited this immuneACCESS table to in-frame rearrangements with V and J called. A share of clones is missing; checked studies link under half to unresolved V genes, and the rest is unexplained. In this sample the table shows approximately 76,000 clones, roughly 86% of which occur a single time. The ten most abundant clones make up around 0.79% of the sample. The trial excluded patients who had a history of autoimmune disease or were on systemic immunosuppression. Peripheral blood for TCR sequencing was collected from all dose cohorts at baseline, on cycle 4 day 1, and on cycle 7 day 1. The samples were taken from a phase I, first-in-human, multicenter, open-label dose-escalation trial of ivuxolimab. The trial enrolled adults with locally advanced or metastatic head and neck squamous cell, hepatocellular, melanoma or renal cell carcinoma. Before TCR sequencing, CD4+ and CD8+ T cells were separately sorted from peripheral blood.

This TCR came from an adult with an advanced solid tumor such as melanoma, head and neck, liver or kidney cancer. Material: CD4+ or CD8+ T cells sorted from blood, obtained in a trial of the OX40 agonist ivuxolimab.

The CDR3 is CASSIKGGNTEAFF. The nucleotide sequence reads as follows: TGTGCCAGTAGTATAAAGGGAGGGAACACTGAAGCTTTCTTT. The chain joins TRBV19 to TRBJ1-1; confidence is insufficient to name the D gene. The cysteine opens and the phenylalanine closes a CDR3 of 14 amino acids. Only the CDR3 DNA stays, 42 bases, in frame from base 1. The germline V gene (reference sequence) specifies LNHDA as CDR1 and SQIVND as CDR2. At the junction V is shortened by 2 bases and J by 1 base, with 8 bases in between.